A selection of T cell receptor beta chains follows, all from one sample in a study of tumor and adjacent non-tumor tissue in lung cancer. TCRdb re-derived calls from the multiplex PCR reads in MiXCR, one entry per CDR3 protein. The table records approximately 75,000 distinct CDR3 sequences, over 70% of them present only once. Sequences were obtained from lung tumor tissue. These receptors all come from a woman between 50 and 59 years old with non-small cell lung cancer. Each CDR3 is given with its conserved first and last residue. A D gene is named only where the DNA matches it firmly. Only part of the rows carry a size: once, few, many, or a class if the clone is expanded.

V gene	clone size	J gene	D gene	CDR3 protein	CDR3 DNA
TRBV6-2/TRBV6-3	.	TRBJ2-1	TRBD1	CASSSLTGTGFFKQFF	TGTGCCAGCAGTTCCCTTACCGGGACAGGGTTCTTTAAGCAATTCTTC
TRBV12-3/TRBV12-4	.	TRBJ1-4	.	CASIPDSPLEKLLF	TGTGCCAGCATCCCCGACAGTCCCTTGGAAAAACTGCTTTTT
TRBV6-5	.	TRBJ2-3	.	CASSKRERGRKTDTQYF	TGTGCCAGTAGTAAGAGGGAGAGGGGAAGGAAGACAGATACGCAGTATTTT
TRBV6-5	.	TRBJ1-6	.	CASSYRRLNSALHF	TGTGCTAGCAGTTACAGACGGCTGAATTCAGCCCTCCACTTT
TRBV30	.	TRBJ2-1	.	CVWTVSRYEQFF	TGTGTCTGGACTGTAAGTAGGTATGAGCAGTTCTTC
TRBV6-1	.	TRBJ2-6	TRBD2	CASSEQSGSGTIVLTF	TGTGCCAGCAGTGAACAGTCCGGGAGCGGGACCATCGTCCTGACTTTC
TRBV29-1	.	TRBJ2-5	.	CSVGRTVQETQYF	TGCAGTGTGGGAAGGACAGTCCAAGAGACCCAGTACTTC
TRBV6-2/TRBV6-3	.	TRBJ2-2	TRBD2	CVSGLAGVGTGELFF	TGTGTCAGCGGACTAGCGGGAGTGGGCACCGGGGAGCTGTTTTTT
TRBV6-5	.	TRBJ2-5	.	CASSSPNMELETQYF	TGTGCCAGCAGTTCTCCGAACATGGAGCTGGAGACCCAGTACTTC
TRBV7-9	.	TRBJ2-1	TRBD2	CVSSPRRTSGHYNEQFF	TGTGTCAGCAGCCCAAGGCGGACTAGCGGCCATTACAATGAGCAGTTCTTC
TRBV6-5	.	TRBJ1-1	.	CASSCRSEAFF	TGTGCCAGCAGTTGCCGTTCTGAAGCTTTCTTT
TRBV6-1	.	TRBJ2-7	TRBD2	CESSENLAGEYDQYF	TGTGAAAGCAGTGAAAATCTAGCGGGGGAATACGATCAGTACTTC
TRBV10-2	many	TRBJ1-1	.	CASSAEQEAFF	TGCGCCAGCAGTGCTGAACAGGAAGCTTTCTTT
TRBV4-1	once	TRBJ1-1	.	CACSLESLIGAFF	TGCGCCTGCAGCCTAGAGTCCCTTATCGGGGCTTTCTTT